These 25 T cell receptor beta chains were sequenced from one sample in a study of metastatic and nonmetastatic thyroid tumors. TCRdb re-called the PCR reads with MiXCR. The table lists tens of thousands of clones, roughly 13% of them singletons. The entire patient cohort was treatment-naive prior to thyroid surgery. Sequencing was done on a sample of blood. The receptors here all came from a female donor with papillary thyroid cancer or a benign thyroid nodule (not recorded which). Some clones in this sample may be carry-over from other donors' samples.

This clone was picked up many times. CDR3 amino acids: CASSIVPTGTSEAFF. The CDR3 DNA reads as TGTGCCAGTAGTATTGTCCCTACGGGAACTTCTGAAGCTTTCTTT. The chain recombines TRBV19 with TRBJ1-1; D uncertain. This CDR3 has 15 residues. Trimming removed 3 bases from V and 6 bases from J, with 17 bases in between. From germline, CDR1 is LNHDA and CDR2 SQIVND (reference sequence).

This clone appeared many times. The chain uses TRBV6-1 and TRBJ1-2, with a tentative D call TRBD1 (6 bases). Germline V CDR1 and CDR2: MNHNS, SASEGT. The CDR3 extends over 15 amino acids. The V and J ends lost 6 bases and 0 bases respectively, with 14 bases between them. CDR3: CASRNRVGANYGYTF. CDR3 DNA: TGTGCCAGCAGAAACAGGGTAGGGGCTAACTATGGCTACACCTTC.

This clone was found many times. The CDR3 region is CAWSNRGAWTQYF. The CDR3 DNA reads as TGTGCCTGGAGTAATAGGGGCGCTTGGACCCAGTACTTC. The V and J genes are TRBV30 and TRBJ2-5, with D possibly being TRBD1 (5 bases). The germline CDR1 and CDR2 sequences are GTSNPN and SVGIG (reference sequence). V shed 2 bases and J shed 7 bases, with 14 bases lying between them. The CDR3 runs to 13 residues.

This clone showed up just a few times. V gene TRBV28 combines with J gene TRBJ1-2, with D unresolved. The germline V gene encodes CDR1 MDHEN and CDR2 SYDVKM. The V end was cut by 6 bases, the J end by 7 bases, with 18 bases between. The CDR3 is 14 residues long. As DNA, the CDR3 is TGTGCCAGCAGCCCCCCTGCGGTGAAGTGTGGCTACACCTTC. Protein sequence: CASSPPAVKCGYTF.

This clone was observed at least ten times. This chain links TRBV20-1 with TRBJ1-2, with D perhaps matching TRBD1 (6 bases). Germline V gives CDR1 DFQATT, CDR2 SNEGSKA (reference sequence). The V end was cut by 2 bases, the J end by 5 bases, with 15 bases between. This CDR3 spans 14 amino acids. CDR3 DNA: TGCAGTGCTAGACGAACAGGGAACGTTTATGGCTACACCTTC. Residues: CSARRTGNVYGYTF.

This clone was counted between two and nine times. Just one base apart from a much larger clone, this may be a read error. The chain combines TRBV29-1 with TRBJ1-2; D might be TRBD1 (6 bases). This CDR3 spans 12 amino acids. Germline V CDR1 and CDR2: SQVTM, ANQGSEA. The CDR3 protein is CSVEDSFYGYAF. In DNA, the CDR3 is TGCAGCGTTGAGGACAGCTTCTATGGCTACGCCTTC.

This clone was counted a few times. The chain joins TRBV20-1 to TRBJ2-5; 9 bases agree with TRBD2. The CDR3 length is 14 residues. V lost 5 bases to trimming and J lost 5 bases; unmatched junction nucleotides: 9. CDR1 is DFQATT, CDR2 SNEGSKA, per germline (reference sequence). The CDR3 region has the DNA TGCAGTGCTCCCAGGGCTAGCGGGATGGAGACCCAGTACTTC. Translated: CSAPRASGMETQYF.

This clone has at least ten counts. CDR3 bases: TGTGCCCTCGAGGGTGGGGCCGGGGAGCTGTTTTTT. It is translated as CALEGGAGELFF. The chain carries TRBV30 and TRBJ2-2; D might be TRBD2 (5 bases). The CDR3 consists of 12 residues. The germline V and J ends were trimmed by 8 bases and 6 bases, with 13 bases remaining between them. Germline CDR1 reads GTSNPN; CDR2 reads SVGIG (reference sequence).

There are a few counts of this clone. The chain uses TRBV29-1 and TRBJ2-3, with D possibly TRBD2 on 6 matching bases. The CDR3 consists of 13 residues. The germline V gene encodes CDR1 SQVTM and CDR2 ANQGSEA. V lost 5 bases and J 4 bases, leaving 13 bases between the germline ends. The CDR3 coding sequence is TGCAGCGTTCGCCGGGGGTTCCCAGATACGCAGTATTTT. This translates into CSVRRGFPDTQYF.

The chain has TRBV11-2 and TRBJ2-1; 8 bases are shared with TRBD2. V trimming: 4 bases; J trimming: 0 bases; junction bases outside the gene matches: 5. This CDR3 has 16 residues. Per the germline V gene, CDR1 is SGHAT and CDR2 is FQNNGV. This chain's CDR3 is CASSSQAGVSYNEQFF. In DNA, the CDR3 is TGTGCCAGCAGCTCTCAAGCGGGAGTCTCCTACAATGAGCAGTTCTTC.

This clone was observed many times. The chain links TRBV28 to TRBJ1-5, with D unresolved. CDR1 is MDHEN, CDR2 SYDVKM, per germline. The V end was cut by 5 bases, the J end by 6 bases, with 17 bases between. The CDR3 length is 15 residues. CDR3 bases: TGTGCCAGCAGTACCCGGAAGGCCCTCGGTCAGCCCCAGCATTTT. It specifies CASSTRKALGQPQHF.

This clone was recorded at least ten times. This chain connects TRBV30 to TRBJ2-1; D unresolved. Germline V lookup: CDR1 GTSNPN, CDR2 SVGIG (reference sequence). This CDR3 contains 13 residues. Trimming removed 0 bases from V and 6 bases from J, with 9 bases in between. The CDR3 reads CAWSVWQLNEQFF. CDR3 bases: TGTGCCTGGAGTGTATGGCAGCTCAATGAGCAGTTCTTC.

This clone was detected only a few times. The chain recombines TRBV24-1 with TRBJ2-5, with TRBD2 matching 10 bases. This CDR3 is built from 16 residues. The V segment lost 5 bases and the J segment 5 bases; nucleotides outside the gene matches: 10. Germline-derived CDR1 and CDR2 are KGHDR and SFDVKD. The CDR3 coding sequence is TGTGCCACCAGTGGGGGGGGTAGCGGGAGGTTTGAGACCCAGTACTTC. It yields the protein CATSGGGSGRFETQYF.

As to this clone: A read error may be the cause here, since a much bigger clone is one base away. The sample has other DNA sequences that encode this CDR3 too. CDR3 amino acids: CSVEGTSSSYEQYF. CDR3 in DNA: TGCAGCGTTGAAGGAACGTCTAGCTCCTACGAGCAGTACTTC. V usage is TRBV29-1 and J usage is TRBJ2-7; D gene ambiguous. The CDR3 covers 14 residues. Per germline, CDR1 SQVTM and CDR2 ANQGSEA. V dropped 1 base and J dropped 0 bases, with 10 bases sitting between them.

CDR3 nucleotides: TGTGCCAGCAGCTTAGCCCTGTCGGGACAAGATACCGGGGAGCTGTTTTTT. Its protein product is CASSLALSGQDTGELFF. J is TRBJ2-2 and V is TRBV7-2; possibly TRBD1 for D (6 bases). This CDR3 spans 17 amino acids. CDR1 SGHTA and CDR2 FQGNSA come from the germline V gene. V gave up 0 bases and J gave up 5 bases, with 16 bases separating them.

This clone has a count of ten or more. The chain is built from TRBV4-2 and TRBJ2-3; 8 nucleotides align to TRBD2. The CDR3 has 15 amino acids. CDR1 is LGHNA, CDR2 YNFKEQ, per germline. Trimming removed 1 base from V and 2 bases from J; junction bases left unmatched: 2. CDR3 region: CASSQGSGNTDTQYF. CDR3 DNA sequence: TGTGCCAGCAGCCAAGGTAGCGGGAACACAGATACGCAGTATTTT.

This clone came up many times. The rearrangement uses TRBV29-1 and TRBJ2-7, with 13 bases that match TRBD2. The CDR3 totals 17 residues. Per germline, CDR1 SQVTM and CDR2 ANQGSEA. J was trimmed by 4 bases and V by 4 bases; bases with no gene match: 13. The CDR3 region is CSVAQSWTSGSAYEQYF. The CDR3, as DNA: TGCAGCGTTGCCCAGAGCTGGACTAGCGGGAGTGCATACGAGCAGTACTTC.

This clone has just a few counts. One junction end disagrees with the germline gene, perhaps due to a read error. The chain uses TRBV6-2 or TRBV6-3 and TRBJ2-1; TRBD2 matches at 9 bases. The CDR3 contains 17 residues. Germline CDR1 and CDR2: MNHEY and SVGEGT. The CDR3 DNA is TGTGCCAGCATTTACAGACTAGCGGTAGGTAACTACAATGAGCAGTTCTTC. Residues: CASIYRLAVGNYNEQFF.

This clone was observed at least ten times. The chain employs TRBV9 and TRBJ2-3, with D perhaps matching TRBD2 (6 bases). Trimming cost V 0 bases and J 6 bases, with 17 bases left between them. Germline V gene data show CDR1 as SGDLS and CDR2 as YYNGEE. This CDR3 spans 16 amino acids. The CDR3 is CASSVGLGGPIDTQYF. The CDR3 nucleotides read TGTGCCAGCAGCGTAGGTTTGGGAGGCCCTATCGATACGCAGTATTTT.

The chain is built from TRBV5-1 and TRBJ1-2; D is perhaps TRBD1 (5 bases). Germline V gene lookup returns CDR1 SGHRS and CDR2 YFSETQ. There are 12 residues in the CDR3. V was clipped by 2 bases and J by 8 bases, with 10 bases between them. The CDR3 protein is CASSFDSEGYTF. Written as DNA, the CDR3 is TGCGCCAGCAGCTTCGACAGTGAGGGCTACACCTTC.

Regarding this clone: The sample holds other DNA sequences that translate to the same CDR3. This chain links TRBV7-2 with TRBJ2-1, with D unclear. The CDR3 length is 14 residues. V was pared by 6 bases and J by 0 bases, with 9 bases between. The germline gives CDR1 SGHTA, CDR2 FQGNSA. DNA for the CDR3: TGTGCCAGCAGTTCACAACTCTCCTACAATGAGCAGTTCTTC. Translated: CASSSQLSYNEQFF.

This clone was recorded at least ten times. This chain connects TRBV7-2 to TRBJ2-1; no definite D call. CDR3 length: 16 residues. The V and J ends lost 3 bases and 3 bases respectively, with 15 bases between them. Per the germline V gene, CDR1 is SGHTA and CDR2 is FQGNSA. CDR3 coding DNA: TGTGCCAGCAGCTTCTTAGCCCTTGGGAACTACAATGAGCAGTTCTTC. The encoded protein is CASSFLALGNYNEQFF.

This clone has at least ten counts. The chain carries TRBV7-2 and TRBJ2-5; a weak D match, TRBD2 (5 bases). The CDR3 covers 14 residues. The germline CDR1 and CDR2 sequences are SGHTA and FQGNSA. The V end was cut by 5 bases, the J end by 5 bases, with 15 bases between. DNA of the CDR3: TGTGCCAGCAGCGCGATCGGGATAACGGAGACCCAGTACTTC. Translation: CASSAIGITETQYF.

As concerns this clone: Since a much larger clone is just one base distant, this may be a read error. This chain's CDR3 is CANSPGSGAYNEQFF. The CDR3 coding sequence is TGTGCCAACAGCCCCGGTAGCGGGGCGTACAATGAGCAGTTCTTC. The chain carries TRBV5-5 and TRBJ2-1, with 8 bases that match TRBD2. Looked up from germline, CDR1 is SGHKS and CDR2 is YYEKEE (reference sequence). There are 15 residues in the CDR3.

The sample holds a few counts of this clone. V usage is TRBV6-1 and J usage is TRBJ1-1; TRBD1 matches at 8 bases. Germline lookup yields CDR1 MNHNS and CDR2 SASEGT. This CDR3 has 12 amino acids. After removal of 4 bases from V and 9 bases from J, the junction contained 4 bases not matched to a gene. Here the CDR3 DNA reads TGTGCCAGCAGTGGCCAGGGGGCTAAAGCTTTCTTT. Its protein is CASSGQGAKAFF.